This T cell receptor beta chain is drawn from a study of blood T cell repertoires in COVID-19. The sample holds a few counts of this clone. Sequenced by immunoSEQ multiplex PCR; TCRdb stores in-frame clones only, minus some. The sample lists roughly 170,000 clones, less than 90% occurring once. All enrollees were about 18 to 89 years old and from around 25 US areas. Among Cohort 3 donors, those recovered had two negative PCRs, clearance, or symptom resolution. Germline assignment: CDR1 LGHNA and CDR2 YSLEER. The CDR3 consists of 15 residues. V was pared by 3 bases and J by 0 bases, with 1 base of the junction left unmatched.

Sequencing input: PBMCs or T cells enriched from blood (not recorded which). This receptor was identified in a woman between 50 and 59 years old who had recovered from COVID-19. V is TRBV4-3 and J is TRBJ1-4; 7 nucleotides match TRBD1. In nucleotides, the CDR3 is TGCGCCAGCAGCCAGGGGACAGCAACTAATGAAAAACTGTTTTTT. It yields the protein CASSQGTATNEKLFF.